Following are 26 T cell receptor beta chains from one sample sequenced in a study of memory CD8 T cells in hepatitis C reinfection. Produced via immunoSEQ multiplex PCR; TCRdb's table is partial and in-frame only. The table includes tens of thousands of clones, nearly 90% detected once. The sample's time point: pre-reinfection, 55 to 20 weeks before reinfection detection. No in vitro expansion preceded TCR sequencing of the sorted cells. Sequences were obtained from naive CD8+ T cells sorted from blood. These receptors were obtained from a man aged 18 to 30 with hepatitis C virus infection.

This clone was observed a handful of times. This chain's CDR3 is CASSQGISRNTEAFF. CDR3 nucleotide sequence: TGCGCCAGCAGCCAAGGCATTAGTCGGAACACTGAAGCTTTCTTT. The chain combines TRBV4-3 with TRBJ1-1, with D uncertain. Germline CDR1 and CDR2: LGHNA and YSLEER. Trimming pared 1 base from V and 1 base from J, leaving 10 bases between. This CDR3 has 15 residues.

J is TRBJ1-6 and V is TRBV4-1; TRBD1 matches at 7 bases. With 3 bases clipped from V and 5 bases from J, the junction kept 16 bases outside the gene matches. The germline CDR1 and CDR2 sequences are MGHRA and YSYEKL. The CDR3 runs 19 residues. The CDR3 nucleotides are TGCGCCAGCAGCCACCTCCCCCTGACAGGGATCCGGGATAATTCACCCCTCCACTTT. Its translation: CASSHLPLTGIRDNSPLHF.

In nucleotides, the CDR3 is TGTGCCAGCAGCTTAGGCGGATACGAGCAGTTCTTC. Protein product: CASSLGGYEQFF. This chain connects TRBV7-2 to TRBJ2-1; no reliable D call. CDR3 length: 12 residues. The V end was cut by 1 base, the J end by 10 bases, with 8 bases between. The germline V gene has CDR1 SGHTA and CDR2 FQGNSA.

This chain uses TRBV19 with TRBJ1-5; D is perhaps TRBD1 (6 bases). With 3 bases removed from V and 5 bases from J, the gap between germline ends came to 11 bases. CDR1 and CDR2 (germline): LNHDA, SQIVND (reference sequence). The CDR3 has 14 amino acids. As DNA, the CDR3 is TGTGCCAGTAGTATTTGGGACAACGATCAGCCCCAGCATTTT. Translated: CASSIWDNDQPQHF.

This sequence joins TRBV5-1 and TRBJ2-2; a possible D gene is TRBD1 (5 bases). The V end was cut by 0 bases, the J end by 6 bases, with 18 bases between. CDR3 length: 17 residues. Germline values: CDR1 SGHRS, CDR2 YFSETQ. CDR3 in amino acids: CASSLGRTFLESGELFF. CDR3 coding DNA: TGCGCCAGCAGCTTGGGAAGGACATTTCTTGAGTCCGGGGAGCTGTTTTTT. The full variable domain, rest sourced from reference TRBV5-1 and TRBJ2-2, is KAGVTQTPRYLIKTRGQQVTLSCSPISGHRSVSWYQQTPGQGLQFLFEYFSETQRNKGNFPGRFSGRQFSNSRSEMNVSTLELGDSALYLCASSLGRTFLESGELFFGEGSRLTVL.

The CDR3 nucleotides are TGTGCCAGCAGTGAATTTCAGGGGGACAATGAGCAGTTCTTC. Its protein is CASSEFQGDNEQFF. The rearrangement joins TRBV25-1 to TRBJ2-1; 7 bases agree with TRBD1. Germline lookup yields CDR1 MGHDK and CDR2 SYGVNS. The V gene end was trimmed by 1 base and the J gene end by 5 bases; junction bases not matched to a gene: 2. This CDR3 is built from 14 residues.

The chain links TRBV4-3 to TRBJ1-1; D unclear. Trimming stripped 4 bases from V and 1 base from J, with 13 bases between. Germline V gene lookup returns CDR1 LGHNA and CDR2 YSLEER. This CDR3 contains 15 residues. CDR3 in amino acids: CASSLAGGRNTEAFF. CDR3 bases: TGCGCCAGCAGCCTAGCCGGAGGCCGGAACACTGAAGCTTTCTTT.

CDR3 DNA sequence: TGCGCCAGCAGCCAAGTACTAGCGGGGGGCACAGATACGCAGTATTTT. Protein product: CASSQVLAGGTDTQYF. This chain uses TRBV4-1 with TRBJ2-3; 11 bases line up with TRBD2. V lost 1 base and J lost 1; bases outside the gene matches: 1. The germline V gene has CDR1 MGHRA and CDR2 YSYEKL. The CDR3 runs 16 residues.

The chain is built from TRBV5-1 and TRBJ2-7, with 8 bases lining up with TRBD1. The germline CDR1 and CDR2 sequences are SGHRS and YFSETQ. The CDR3 has 14 amino acids. Losses at the gene ends were 4 bases for V and 3 bases for J; bases not matched to a gene: 6. CDR3: CASSVGQGSYEQYF. CDR3 in DNA: TGCGCCAGCAGCGTCGGACAGGGTAGCTACGAGCAGTACTTC. The variable domain in full, with the rest retrieved from reference TRBV5-1 and TRBJ2-7, is KAGVTQTPRYLIKTRGQQVTLSCSPISGHRSVSWYQQTPGQGLQFLFEYFSETQRNKGNFPGRFSGRQFSNSRSEMNVSTLELGDSALYLCASSVGQGSYEQYFGPGTRLTVT.

This clone was seen only a few times. The V and J genes are TRBV7-9 and TRBJ1-2; D unclear. V gave up 1 base and J gave up 7 bases, with 13 bases separating them. Germline V lookup: CDR1 SEHNR, CDR2 FQNEAQ (reference sequence). The CDR3 is made up of 14 amino acids. CDR3 loop: CASSLEPGPIGYTF. CDR3 coding DNA: TGTGCCAGCAGCTTAGAACCAGGCCCTATTGGCTACACCTTC. Full variable domain (outside the CDR3, taken from reference TRBV7-9 and TRBJ1-2): DTGVSQNPRHKITKRGQNVTFRCDPISEHNRLYWYRQTLGQGPEFLTYFQNEAQLEKSRLLSDRFSAERPKGSFSTLEIQRTEQGDSAMYLCASSLEPGPIGYTFGSGTRLTVV.

The chain joins TRBV4-1 to TRBJ1-5; 7 bases agree with TRBD1. Germline V gene lookup returns CDR1 MGHRA and CDR2 YSYEKL. This CDR3 is 17 amino acids long. J was trimmed by 0 bases and V by 0 bases; bases with no gene match: 5. CDR3 in DNA: TGCGCCAGCAGCCAAGATCCCGGGACAGATAGCAATCAGCCCCAGCATTTT. Residues: CASSQDPGTDSNQPQHF.

This chain joins TRBV5-8 and TRBJ2-7; D perhaps matches TRBD1 (6 bases). The CDR3 is 14 amino acids. Trimming removed 4 bases from V and 5 bases from J, with 16 bases in between. CDR1 is SGHTS and CDR2 is YDEGEE in the germline V gene. In DNA form, the CDR3 reads TGTGCCAGCAGCCCCGAGTTTGGGGGCAACGAGCAGTACTTC. This sequence encodes CASSPEFGGNEQYF.

The chain has TRBV5-5 and TRBJ1-6; TRBD1 agrees at 7 bases. Germline V gene sequence: CDR1 SGHKS, CDR2 YYEKEE (reference sequence). After removal of 4 bases from V and 4 bases from J, the junction contained 11 bases not matched to a gene. The CDR3 totals 17 residues. CDR3 protein: CASSPRGPEGYNSPLHF. In DNA, the CDR3 is TGTGCCAGCAGCCCAAGGGGGCCCGAGGGTTATAATTCACCCCTCCACTTT.

The V gene is TRBV28, the J gene TRBJ2-5; tentative D call: TRBD1 (6 bases). This CDR3 contains 14 residues. The V gene's germline CDR1 is MDHEN and CDR2 SYDVKM. V was clipped by 4 bases and J by 5 bases, with 14 bases between them. The CDR3 DNA sequence: TGTGCCAGCAGTTCCGTACAGGGATGGGAGACCCAGTACTTC. Translated: CASSSVQGWETQYF.

This sequence joins TRBV19 and TRBJ2-4, with TRBD2 matching over 13 bases. Germline V lookup: CDR1 LNHDA, CDR2 SQIVND (reference sequence). V trimming: 5 bases; J trimming: 13 bases; junction bases outside the gene matches: 20. The CDR3 sequence is 18 residues long. The CDR3 protein is CASSPPGGLAGEWGIQYF. CDR3 coding DNA: TGTGCCAGTAGTCCCCCCGGAGGACTAGCGGGGGAGTGGGGCATCCAGTACTTC.

The V gene is TRBV30, the J gene TRBJ1-3; no reliable D call. V dropped 4 bases and J dropped 7 bases, with 14 bases sitting between them. The germline V gene has CDR1 GTSNPN and CDR2 SVGIG (reference sequence). The CDR3 has 13 amino acids. The CDR3 reads CAWNLRNGNTIYF. CDR3 coding DNA: TGTGCCTGGAATCTCCGAAACGGGAACACCATATATTTT.

J is TRBJ2-1 and V is TRBV20-1; D not resolved. V shed 4 bases and J shed 6 bases, with 4 bases lying between them. CDR1 and CDR2 from the germline V gene are DFQATT and SNEGSKA (reference sequence). The CDR3 runs to 10 residues. The DNA for the CDR3 is TGCAGTGCTAAGCTCAATGAGCAGTTCTTC. Its protein product is CSAKLNEQFF.

V usage is TRBV5-1 and J usage is TRBJ2-1; 8 bases line up with TRBD2. V was clipped by 4 bases and J by 8 bases; unmatched bases: 14. The CDR3 consists of 16 residues. Per germline, CDR1 SGHRS and CDR2 YFSETQ. The CDR3 bases are TGCGCCAGCAGCACCCGAGGACTAGCCGGTGGGGATGAGCAGTTCTTC. Amino acid sequence: CASSTRGLAGGDEQFF.

The rearrangement joins TRBV6-1 to TRBJ2-1, with 10 bases identical to TRBD2. The CDR3 covers 18 residues. Germline CDR1 and CDR2: MNHNS and SASEGT. V lost 2 bases to trimming and J lost 7 bases; unmatched junction nucleotides: 14. The CDR3 protein is CASSEYQWASGSGNEQFF. In nucleotides, the CDR3 is TGTGCCAGCAGTGAATATCAGTGGGCTAGCGGGAGTGGGAATGAGCAGTTCTTC.

The V gene is TRBV27, the J gene TRBJ1-6; D is undetermined. Germline V gives CDR1 MNHEY, CDR2 SMNVEV (reference sequence). The CDR3 spans 14 residues. The V and J ends lost 2 bases and 7 bases respectively, with 9 bases between them. CDR3 in amino acids: CASSLSGGNSPLHF. CDR3 nucleotide sequence: TGTGCCAGCAGTTTAAGTGGCGGAAATTCACCCCTCCACTTT.

The V and J genes are TRBV19 and TRBJ1-5; a weak D match, TRBD1 (5 bases). Germline loops: CDR1 LNHDA, CDR2 SQIVND (reference sequence). The CDR3 has 14 residues. V dropped 7 bases and J dropped 2 bases, with 12 bases sitting between them. The chain's CDR3 is CASKEQAGNQPQHF. The CDR3 nucleotides are TGTGCCAGTAAGGAACAGGCTGGCAATCAGCCCCAGCATTTT.

The chain combines TRBV6-6 with TRBJ2-1, with D uncertain. V shed 7 bases and J shed 6 bases, with 10 bases lying between them. This CDR3 has 12 amino acids. Germline CDR1 reads MNHNY; CDR2 reads SVGAGI (reference sequence). The CDR3 region is CASTPTGNEQFF. CDR3 coding DNA: TGTGCCAGCACCCCGACGGGCAATGAGCAGTTCTTC.

Turning to this clone: Other DNA sequences within the sample encode an identical CDR3. The chain recombines TRBV19 with TRBJ2-3; 11 bases align to TRBD2. The V segment lost 2 bases and the J segment 0 bases; nucleotides outside the gene matches: 1. The CDR3 totals 16 residues. Looked up from germline, CDR1 is LNHDA and CDR2 is SQIVND (reference sequence). The CDR3 DNA reads as TGTGCCAGTAGTATATTAGCGGGAGGGAGCACAGATACGCAGTATTTT. This codes for CASSILAGGSTDTQYF.

CDR3 DNA sequence: TGTGCCAGCAGCTTTGGCGGCTCTAACTATGGCTACACCTTC. As protein: CASSFGGSNYGYTF. The rearrangement links TRBV11-2 to TRBJ1-2; the D is unclear. The CDR3 extends over 14 amino acids. V was cut by 3 bases and J by 0 bases, with 8 bases left in between. CDR1 is SGHAT and CDR2 is FQNNGV in the germline V gene.

The J gene is TRBJ2-1, the V gene TRBV2, with a weak D call TRBD2 (6 bases). The CDR3 loop spans 14 amino acids. The V gene lost 10 bases and the J gene lost 1 base, with 14 bases spanning the gap. Germline V lookup: CDR1 SNHLY, CDR2 FYNNEI. CDR3 sequence: CAISQEGSYNEQFF. The CDR3 DNA reads as TGTGCCATCTCGCAGGAGGGGTCCTACAATGAGCAGTTCTTC.

The J gene is TRBJ2-5, the V gene TRBV28; 7 bases fit TRBD2. This CDR3 comprises 16 residues. Trimming cost V 4 bases and J 1 base; bases outside gene matches: 9. From germline, CDR1 is MDHEN and CDR2 SYDVKM. As DNA, the CDR3 is TGTGCCAGCAGTTATCCAGCGGGGACTCCCCAAGAGACCCAGTACTTC. Translation: CASSYPAGTPQETQYF.